These 3 T cell receptor beta chains originate from one sample sequenced in a study of identical twins. MiXCR, applied by TCRdb to the 5' RACE reads, yields one record per CDR3 protein. The profile shows roughly 500,000 distinct CDR3 sequences, less than 25% of them singletons. A further study also used this sample, focusing on T cells expressing NK-cell markers.

Sequencing input: CD4+ T cells sorted from blood. Every receptor here comes from a woman under 30 in good health.

The chain uses TRBV10-3 and TRBJ1-1; D ambiguous. The ends were cut back, 0 bases at V and 5 bases at J, with 13 bases in the middle. Looked up from germline, CDR1 is ENHRY and CDR2 is SYGVKD. There are 15 residues in the CDR3. CDR3 sequence reads: CAISESDPRGTEAFF. For the CDR3, the DNA is TGTGCCATCAGTGAGTCTGACCCACGGGGAACTGAAGCTTTCTTT.

This clonotype was picked up many times. This chain joins TRBV7-2 and TRBJ1-2; 7 nucleotides agree with TRBD1. The CDR3 covers 15 residues. CDR1 and CDR2 (germline): SGHTA, FQGNSA. Germline trimming cut 4 bases from V and 4 bases from J; bases unmatched to any gene: 9. CDR3 amino acids: CASSSTGAPAYGYTF. CDR3 DNA sequence: TGTGCCAGCAGCTCCACAGGGGCCCCTGCCTATGGCTACACCTTC.

The chain links TRBV6-5 to TRBJ2-3, with D perhaps matching TRBD1 (6 bases). The CDR3 length is 16 residues. The germline V gene encodes CDR1 MNHEY and CDR2 SVGAGI. V gave up 0 bases and J gave up 5 bases, with 15 bases separating them. The CDR3 nucleotides are TGTGCCAGCAGTTACTCGATACGGGAAGGGGGAGATACGCAGTATTTT. As protein: CASSYSIREGGDTQYF.